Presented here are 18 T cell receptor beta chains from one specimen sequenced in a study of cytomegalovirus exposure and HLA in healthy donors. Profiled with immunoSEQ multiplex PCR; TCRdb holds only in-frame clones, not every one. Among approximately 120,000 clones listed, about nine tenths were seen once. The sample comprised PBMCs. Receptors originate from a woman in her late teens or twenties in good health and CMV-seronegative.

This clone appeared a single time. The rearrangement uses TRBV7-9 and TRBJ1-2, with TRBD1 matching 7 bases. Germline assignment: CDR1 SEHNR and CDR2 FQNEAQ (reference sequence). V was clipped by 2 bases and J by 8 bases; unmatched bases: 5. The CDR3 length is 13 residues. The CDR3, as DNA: TGTGCCAGCAGCTTACAGGCAGGGGGAGGCTACACCTTC. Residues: CASSLQAGGGYTF.

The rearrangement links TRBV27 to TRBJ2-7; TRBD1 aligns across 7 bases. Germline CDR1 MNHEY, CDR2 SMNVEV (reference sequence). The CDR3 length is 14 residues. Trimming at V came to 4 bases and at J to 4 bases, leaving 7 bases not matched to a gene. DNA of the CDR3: TGTGCCAGCAGTTCGACAGGGAGAAGTTACGAGCAGTACTTC. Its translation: CASSSTGRSYEQYF.

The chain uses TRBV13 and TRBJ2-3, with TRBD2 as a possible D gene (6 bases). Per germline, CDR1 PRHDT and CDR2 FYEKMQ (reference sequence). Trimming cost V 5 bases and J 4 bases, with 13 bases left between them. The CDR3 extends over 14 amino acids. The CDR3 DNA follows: TGTGCCAGCAGCCGGGACTCCACGGCAGATACGCAGTATTTT. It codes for CASSRDSTADTQYF. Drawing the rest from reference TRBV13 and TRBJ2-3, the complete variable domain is AAGVIQSPRHLIKEKRETATLKCYPIPRHDTVYWYQQGPGQDPQFLISFYEKMQSDKGSIPDRFSAQQFSDYHSELNMSSLELGDSALYFCASSRDSTADTQYFGPGTRLTVL.

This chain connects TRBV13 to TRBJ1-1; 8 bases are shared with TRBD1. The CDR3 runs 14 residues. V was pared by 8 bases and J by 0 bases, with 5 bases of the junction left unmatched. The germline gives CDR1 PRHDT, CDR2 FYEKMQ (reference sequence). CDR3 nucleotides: TGTGCCAGCCAAGCAGGGGGCATGAACACTGAAGCTTTCTTT. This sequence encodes CASQAGGMNTEAFF.

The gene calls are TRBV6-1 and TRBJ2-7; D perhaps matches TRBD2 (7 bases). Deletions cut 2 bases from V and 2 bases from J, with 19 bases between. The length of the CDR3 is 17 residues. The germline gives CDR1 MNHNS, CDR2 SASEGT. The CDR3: CASSEFGDSGGTYEQYF. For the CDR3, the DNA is TGTGCCAGCAGTGAATTCGGGGACTCGGGGGGCACCTACGAGCAGTACTTC.

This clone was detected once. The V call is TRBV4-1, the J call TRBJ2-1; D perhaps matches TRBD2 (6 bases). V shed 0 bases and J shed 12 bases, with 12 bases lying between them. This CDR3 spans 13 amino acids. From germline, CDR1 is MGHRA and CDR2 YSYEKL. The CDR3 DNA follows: TGCGCCAGCAGCCAAGAGCCGGGACTGGGGCAGTTCTTC. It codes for CASSQEPGLGQFF.

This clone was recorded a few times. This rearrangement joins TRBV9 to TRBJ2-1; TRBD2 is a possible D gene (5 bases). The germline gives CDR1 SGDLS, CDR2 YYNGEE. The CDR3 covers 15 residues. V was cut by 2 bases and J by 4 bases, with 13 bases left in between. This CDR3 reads CASSVSPGSYNEQFF. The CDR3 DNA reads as TGTGCCAGCAGCGTCAGTCCGGGATCATACAATGAGCAGTTCTTC.

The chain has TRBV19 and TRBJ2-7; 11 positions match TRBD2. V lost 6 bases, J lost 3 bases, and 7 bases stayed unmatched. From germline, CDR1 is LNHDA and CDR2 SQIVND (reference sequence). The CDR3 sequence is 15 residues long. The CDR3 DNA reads TGTGCCAGTAGGAAGGGACTAGCGGTCCACTACGAGCAGTACTTC. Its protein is CASRKGLAVHYEQYF.

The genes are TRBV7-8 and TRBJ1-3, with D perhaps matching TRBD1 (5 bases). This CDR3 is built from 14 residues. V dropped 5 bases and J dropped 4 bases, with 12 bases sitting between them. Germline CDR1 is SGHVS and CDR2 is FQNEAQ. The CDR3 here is CASSGRVQGNTIYF. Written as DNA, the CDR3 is TGTGCCAGCAGCGGCAGGGTTCAGGGAAACACCATATATTTT.

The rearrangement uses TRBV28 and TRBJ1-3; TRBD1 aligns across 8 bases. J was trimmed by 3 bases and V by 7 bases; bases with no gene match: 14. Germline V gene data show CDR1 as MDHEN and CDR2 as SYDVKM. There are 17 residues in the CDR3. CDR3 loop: CASTISPGTGGGNTIYF. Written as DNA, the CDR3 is TGTGCCAGCACCATTAGCCCCGGGACAGGTGGTGGAAACACCATATATTTT.

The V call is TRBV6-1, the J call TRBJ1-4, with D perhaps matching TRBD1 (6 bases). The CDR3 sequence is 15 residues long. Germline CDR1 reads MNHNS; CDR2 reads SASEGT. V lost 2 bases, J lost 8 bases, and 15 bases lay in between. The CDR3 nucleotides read TGTGCCAGCAGTGAATTACAGGGATCGGGCGAAAAACTGTTTTTT. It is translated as CASSELQGSGEKLFF.

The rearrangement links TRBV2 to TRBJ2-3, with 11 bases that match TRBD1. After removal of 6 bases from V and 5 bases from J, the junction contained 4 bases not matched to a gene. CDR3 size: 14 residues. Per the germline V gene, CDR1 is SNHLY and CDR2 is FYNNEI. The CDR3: CASRKGQGGDTQYF. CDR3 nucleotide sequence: TGTGCCAGCAGGAAGGGACAGGGGGGAGATACGCAGTATTTT.

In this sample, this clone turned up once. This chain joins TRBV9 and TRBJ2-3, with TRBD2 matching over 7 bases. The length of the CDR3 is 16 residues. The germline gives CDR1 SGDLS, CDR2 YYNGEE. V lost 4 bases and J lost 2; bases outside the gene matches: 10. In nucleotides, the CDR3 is TGTGCCAGCAGCCGGCAGACTAGCAGATACACAGATACGCAGTATTTT. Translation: CASSRQTSRYTDTQYF. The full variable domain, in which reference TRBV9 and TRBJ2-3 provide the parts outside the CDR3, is DSGVTQTPKHLITATGQRVTLRCSPRSGDLSVYWYQQSLDQGLQFLIQYYNGEERAKGNILERFSAQQFPDLHSELNLSSLELGDSALYFCASSRQTSRYTDTQYFGPGTRLTVL.

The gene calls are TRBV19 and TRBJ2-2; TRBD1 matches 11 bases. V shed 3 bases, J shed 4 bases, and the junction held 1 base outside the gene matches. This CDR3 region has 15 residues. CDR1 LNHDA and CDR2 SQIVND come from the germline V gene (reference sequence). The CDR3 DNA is TGTGCCAGTAGTATCGGGACAGGGGGCACCGGGGAGCTGTTTTTT. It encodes CASSIGTGGTGELFF.

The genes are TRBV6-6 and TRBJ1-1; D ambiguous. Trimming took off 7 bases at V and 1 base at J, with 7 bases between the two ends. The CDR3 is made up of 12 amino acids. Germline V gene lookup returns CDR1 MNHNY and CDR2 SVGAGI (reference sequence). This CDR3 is CASKTGNTEAFF. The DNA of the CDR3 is TGTGCCAGCAAAACCGGGAACACTGAAGCTTTCTTT.

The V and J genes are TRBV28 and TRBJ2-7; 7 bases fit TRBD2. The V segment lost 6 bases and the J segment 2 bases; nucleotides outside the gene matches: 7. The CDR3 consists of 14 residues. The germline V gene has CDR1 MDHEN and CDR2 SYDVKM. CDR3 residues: CASSERDGTYEQYF. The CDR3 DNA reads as TGTGCCAGCAGCGAGCGGGACGGTACCTACGAGCAGTACTTC.

CDR3 sequence: CASSFGQPQHF. The CDR3 bases are TGTGCCAGCAGTTTCGGTCAGCCCCAGCATTTT. The rearrangement joins TRBV28 to TRBJ1-5, with no clear D. V shed 3 bases and J shed 6 bases, with 3 bases lying between them. Germline assignment: CDR1 MDHEN and CDR2 SYDVKM. The CDR3 covers 11 residues.

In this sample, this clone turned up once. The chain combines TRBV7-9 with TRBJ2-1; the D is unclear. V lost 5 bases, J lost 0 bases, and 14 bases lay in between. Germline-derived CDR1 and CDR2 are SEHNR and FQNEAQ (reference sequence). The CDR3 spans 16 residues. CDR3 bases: TGTGCCAGCAGCCCGAGAGTCAGACACTCCTACAATGAGCAGTTCTTC. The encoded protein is CASSPRVRHSYNEQFF.